The present T cell receptor (beta chain) was sequenced within a study of T-cell reconstitution after alpha-beta-depleted transplantation in children. Molecular barcoding with unique molecular identifiers was used for the TCRbeta library. TCRdb used MiXCR to reprocess the PCR reads, holding one entry per CDR3 protein. The data show a few hundred thousand distinct CDR3 sequences, roughly 20% seen once. The sample holds a few counts of this clonotype. The sequence came from a human donor who donated a stem cell graft to a child with acute myeloid leukemia. Material: PBMCs from the stem cell graft donor, obtained from the stem cell graft.

CDR3: CASSEVGHSSYEQYF. The CDR3, as DNA: TGTGCCAGCAGTGAAGTTGGACACAGCTCCTACGAGCAGTACTTC. The chain joins TRBV6-1 to TRBJ2-7; maybe TRBD1 (5 bases). Germline lookup yields CDR1 MNHNS and CDR2 SASEGT. V was cut by 1 base and J by 0 bases, with 10 bases left in between. There are 15 residues in the CDR3.